The next 31 T cell receptor beta chains were all read from a single sample in a study of blood T cell repertoires in COVID-19 (dated by TCRdb to the early 2020s). Preparation of the library involved the immunoSEQ multiplex PCR assay. Imported from immuneACCESS, the table was reduced by TCRdb to in-frame sequences with V and J called. These copies leave out some clones; in studies compared against another copy, an unresolved V gene accounts for under half, and the cause of the remainder is not known. The sample records about 170,000 clones, about 88% of which are singletons. The ten most abundant clones make up over 7% of the sample. Sequencing used PBMCs or T cells enriched from blood (not recorded which). The receptor source for this set is a woman aged 45-59 years who had recovered from COVID-19.

This clone was recorded a few times. This sequence joins TRBV3-1 (or the pseudogene TRBV3-2) and TRBJ2-6; 7 nucleotides match TRBD1. The CDR3 sequence is 18 residues long. The junction had 11 bases not matched to a gene; V was cut back by 4 bases and J by 2 bases. CDR1 and CDR2 (germline): LGHDT, YNNKEL (reference sequence). The chain's CDR3 is CASSRLSGQSTGANVLTF. CDR3 nucleotide sequence: TGTGCCAGCAGCCGATTATCGGGACAGTCAACTGGGGCCAACGTCCTGACTTTC.

The rearrangement links TRBV27 to TRBJ1-1; maybe TRBD1 (5 bases). CDR1 is MNHEY, CDR2 SMNVEV, per germline (reference sequence). Trimming cost V 4 bases and J 4 bases, with 25 bases left between them. The CDR3 length is 18 residues. The CDR3 sequence is CASSSAPGRGDWGTEAFF. Written as DNA, the CDR3 is TGTGCCAGCAGTTCCGCCCCAGGGCGGGGGGATTGGGGCACTGAAGCTTTCTTT.

The chain uses TRBV2 and TRBJ2-3; D ambiguous. The CDR3 extends over 15 amino acids. V lost 3 bases and J 1 base, leaving 11 bases between the germline ends. CDR1 is SNHLY and CDR2 is FYNNEI in the germline V gene. The CDR3 region is CASSEWNSGTDTQYF. CDR3 coding DNA: TGTGCCAGCAGTGAGTGGAACAGTGGCACAGATACGCAGTATTTT.

This rearrangement joins TRBV5-1 to TRBJ2-2; 11 bases map to TRBD2. Unmatched junction bases numbered 12, after V lost 0 bases and J lost 5 bases. The CDR3 covers 19 residues. CDR1 and CDR2 from the germline V gene are SGHRS and YFSETQ. CDR3 nucleotides: TGCGCCAGCAGCTTGGCCCCCATCGCACTAGCGGGAGCAACCGGGGAGCTGTTTTTT. Its translation is CASSLAPIALAGATGELFF.

This clone was picked up a small number of times. V and J are TRBV5-4 and TRBJ2-3, with 8 bases matching TRBD2. Germline trimming cut 4 bases from V and 2 bases from J; bases unmatched to any gene: 12. This CDR3 comprises 17 residues. From germline, CDR1 is SGHNT and CDR2 YYREEE (reference sequence). The CDR3 DNA reads as TGTGCCAGCAGCCGTACGGGAGGGGCTTTTCTCACAGATACGCAGTATTTT. Translating it yields CASSRTGGAFLTDTQYF.

The V and J genes are TRBV20-1 and TRBJ1-2, with 7 bases identical to TRBD1. The length of the CDR3 is 11 residues. Looked up from germline, CDR1 is DFQATT and CDR2 is SNEGSKA (reference sequence). The CDR3, as DNA: TGCACCAGGGGGAGCGCTAATGGCTACACCTTC. This codes for CTRGSANGYTF.

This clone was seen a few times. The J gene is TRBJ1-2, the V gene TRBV27; possible D gene TRBD1, 6 bases. V lost 5 bases and J 7 bases, leaving 23 bases between the germline ends. The CDR3 spans 16 residues. Germline values: CDR1 MNHEY, CDR2 SMNVEV (reference sequence). CDR3 loop: CASSPLGQGPAGGYTF. DNA for the CDR3: TGTGCCAGCAGTCCGCTCGGGCAGGGGCCCGCGGGTGGCTACACCTTC.

This rearrangement joins TRBV11-2 to TRBJ1-3; 8 bases fit TRBD1. CDR1 is SGHAT and CDR2 is FQNNGV in the germline V gene. The CDR3 runs to 14 residues. J gave up 9 bases and V 5 bases, and 9 bases lay outside the gene matches. The chain's CDR3 is CASSPTRTGSTIYF. CDR3 coding DNA: TGTGCCAGCAGCCCCACCCGGACAGGGAGCACCATATATTTT.

On this clone itself: Other DNA sequences within the sample encode an identical CDR3. The J gene is TRBJ2-1, the V gene TRBV18, with 12 bases fitting TRBD2. Germline loops: CDR1 KGHSH, CDR2 LQKENI. The CDR3 is 16 amino acids. With 0 bases clipped from V and 4 bases from J, the junction kept 1 base outside the gene matches. CDR3 loop: CASSPPGLAGYNEQFF. The DNA for the CDR3 is TGTGCCAGCTCACCACCGGGACTAGCGGGTTACAATGAGCAGTTCTTC.

The chain has TRBV2 and TRBJ2-7; D perhaps matches TRBD2 (5 bases). Germline-derived CDR1 and CDR2 are SNHLY and FYNNEI. Trimming removed 5 bases from V and 3 bases from J, with 14 bases in between. The CDR3 is 14 amino acids. CDR3 residues: CASSRGSVNYEQYF. The CDR3 DNA reads as TGTGCCAGCAGTCGAGGGTCGGTGAACTACGAGCAGTACTTC.

The chain links TRBV29-1 to TRBJ2-7, with 11 bases that match TRBD2. V dropped 2 bases and J dropped 4; count of bases not matched to a gene: 7. Germline CDR1 and CDR2: SQVTM and ANQGSEA. The CDR3 spans 15 residues. The CDR3 DNA reads TGCAGCGTTGAACGAACCGGGACTAGCGGATACGAGCAGTACTTC. Translated, it gives CSVERTGTSGYEQYF.

In this sample, this clone turned up once. The CDR3 region is CASSPDRESYNEQFF. The CDR3 nucleotides read TGTGCCAGTAGTCCGGACAGGGAATCCTACAATGAGCAGTTCTTC. The genes are TRBV19 and TRBJ2-1; 8 nucleotides agree with TRBD1. CDR3 size: 15 residues. Looked up from germline, CDR1 is LNHDA and CDR2 is SQIVND (reference sequence). The junction had 4 bases not matched to a gene; V was cut back by 5 bases and J by 1 base.

The chain couples TRBV7-6 to TRBJ1-1; the D is unclear. CDR1 is SGHVS, CDR2 FNYEAQ, per germline. V shed 2 bases and J shed 1 base, with 5 bases lying between them. The CDR3 spans 13 residues. For the CDR3, the DNA is TGTGCCAGCAGCTTACTAGGGAACACTGAAGCTTTCTTT. Encoded protein: CASSLLGNTEAFF.

The chain recombines TRBV28 with TRBJ2-1; D is possibly TRBD1 (6 bases). The CDR3 is 16 residues long. V was pared by 6 bases and J by 0 bases, with 15 bases between. Germline V gene lookup returns CDR1 MDHEN and CDR2 SYDVKM. CDR3 in amino acids: CASRSDRPSSYNEQFF. CDR3 DNA: TGTGCCAGCAGGTCGGACAGACCGAGCTCCTACAATGAGCAGTTCTTC.

The CDR3: CASSLRQGQNTEAFF. Written as DNA, the CDR3 is TGTGCCAGCAGTCTTCGACAGGGGCAGAACACTGAAGCTTTCTTT. V usage is TRBV28 and J usage is TRBJ1-1; TRBD1 matches 8 bases. CDR1 and CDR2 (germline): MDHEN, SYDVKM. CDR3 length: 15 amino acids. V shed 5 bases, J shed 1 base, and the junction held 6 bases outside the gene matches.

The rearrangement uses TRBV5-1 and TRBJ1-2, with TRBD1 matching over 7 bases. V gave up 4 bases and J gave up 8 bases; unmatched junction bases: 11. CDR3 length equals 14 residues. CDR1 and CDR2 (germline): SGHRS, YFSETQ. The CDR3 DNA reads TGCGCCAGCAGCACGAAGACAGGGATGGGAGGCTACACCTTC. Amino acids: CASSTKTGMGGYTF. Full variable domain (rest looked up from reference TRBV5-1 and TRBJ1-2): KAGVTQTPRYLIKTRGQQVTLSCSPISGHRSVSWYQQTPGQGLQFLFEYFSETQRNKGNFPGRFSGRQFSNSRSEMNVSTLELGDSALYLCASSTKTGMGGYTFGSGTRLTVV.

The V call is TRBV28, the J call TRBJ2-2, with TRBD2 as a possible D gene (5 bases). The CDR3 extends over 13 amino acids. V was clipped by 8 bases and J by 4 bases, with 11 bases between them. Germline assignment: CDR1 MDHEN and CDR2 SYDVKM. Here the CDR3 reads CASARRGTGELFF. CDR3 nucleotide sequence: TGTGCCAGCGCGAGACGGGGCACCGGGGAGCTGTTTTTT. Based on the CDR3 plus reference TRBV28 and TRBJ2-2, the full variable domain is DVKVTQSSRYLVKRTGEKVFLECVQDMDHENMFWYRQDPGLGLRLIYFSYDVKMKEKGDIPEGYSVSREKKERFSLILESASTNQTSMYLCASARRGTGELFFGEGSRLTVL.

The rearrangement links TRBV2 to TRBJ2-5; D possibly corresponds to TRBD1 (5 bases). V gave up 8 bases and J gave up 2 bases, with 15 bases separating them. CDR1 and CDR2 (germline): SNHLY, FYNNEI. CDR3 length: 14 residues. The CDR3 protein is CASSFQGGQETQYF. CDR3 nucleotide sequence: TGTGCCAGCTCCTTTCAGGGTGGGCAAGAGACCCAGTACTTC.

This clone was detected only a few times. The chain couples TRBV4-1 to TRBJ2-3, with D uncertain. CDR3 size: 17 residues. Looked up from germline, CDR1 is MGHRA and CDR2 is YSYEKL. The V and J ends lost 1 base and 3 bases respectively, with 17 bases between them. The CDR3 DNA reads TGCGCCAGCAGCCAAGGCCGATCATTAGTCGGGACAGATACGCAGTATTTT. Its translation is CASSQGRSLVGTDTQYF.

This chain connects TRBV24-1 to TRBJ2-1; 12 bases line up with TRBD2. V dropped 8 bases and J dropped 6; count of bases not matched to a gene: 13. This CDR3 is built from 17 residues. The V gene's germline CDR1 is KGHDR and CDR2 SFDVKD. As DNA, the CDR3 is TGTGCCACCATCCTGACTCTAGCGGGAGGGCCCTCCAATGAGCAGTTCTTC. Encoded protein: CATILTLAGGPSNEQFF.

The chain joins TRBV5-1 to TRBJ2-1; 12 nucleotides align to TRBD2. The CDR3 runs to 15 residues. V lost 3 bases, J lost 10 bases, and 8 bases stayed unmatched. From germline, CDR1 is SGHRS and CDR2 YFSETQ. Here the CDR3 reads CASSSLAGGPGEQFF. The CDR3 DNA reads as TGCGCCAGCAGCTCCCTAGCGGGAGGGCCGGGAGAGCAGTTCTTC.

V usage is TRBV6-6 and J usage is TRBJ2-7, with TRBD2 matching 10 bases. The CDR3 contains 15 residues. CDR1 is MNHNY, CDR2 SVGAGI, per germline (reference sequence). With 7 bases clipped from V and 4 bases from J, the junction kept 10 bases outside the gene matches. The CDR3 DNA reads TGTGCCAGCACCCCTCTGGAGCGGGAGGGTTACGAGCAGTACTTC. Encoded protein: CASTPLEREGYEQYF.

The V call is TRBV28, the J call TRBJ1-2; 8 bases align to TRBD1. In germline, CDR1 is MDHEN, CDR2 SYDVKM. V lost 1 base and J lost 8; bases outside the gene matches: 9. The CDR3 consists of 15 residues. In DNA form, the CDR3 reads TGTGCCAGCAGTTTATCACAGGGGGGGTTTCGCGGCTACACCTTC. This translates into CASSLSQGGFRGYTF.

There are a few counts of this clone. CDR3 in DNA: TGTGCCAGCAGTTTAGGGACAGGGTTTTTTGGCTACACCTTC. Translating it yields CASSLGTGFFGYTF. The chain couples TRBV27 to TRBJ1-2; 9 bases align to TRBD1. Germline values: CDR1 MNHEY, CDR2 SMNVEV (reference sequence). CDR3 length: 14 residues. Unmatched junction bases numbered 5, after V lost 2 bases and J lost 7 bases.

CDR3 sequence (DNA): TGTGCCAGCTCACCAACCTTCGGCGGGGGGACCGGGGAGCTGTTTTTT. Translated: CASSPTFGGGTGELFF. The V gene is TRBV18, the J gene TRBJ2-2, with 8 bases identical to TRBD2. This CDR3 spans 16 amino acids. The V and J ends lost 2 bases and 5 bases, in that order; junction bases with no gene match: 7. The V gene's germline CDR1 is KGHSH and CDR2 LQKENI.

This chain connects TRBV6-5 to TRBJ2-5, with 7 bases that match TRBD1. CDR3 length: 15 residues. The germline V gene encodes CDR1 MNHEY and CDR2 SVGAGI. Trimming cost V 4 bases and J 5 bases; bases outside gene matches: 10. The chain's CDR3 is CASSSDSTRGETQYF. The CDR3 DNA sequence: TGTGCCAGCAGTTCCGACAGTACCAGGGGGGAGACCCAGTACTTC.

The rearrangement joins TRBV12-3 or TRBV12-4 to TRBJ1-4; no clear D gene. This CDR3 is built from 13 residues. V lost 1 base, J lost 13 bases, and 13 bases lay in between. DNA for the CDR3: TGTGCCAGCAGTTTAGACGGTTCCCTTAGACTGTTTTTT. This sequence encodes CASSLDGSLRLFF.

The chain uses TRBV5-1 and TRBJ2-5, with D possibly TRBD1 on 6 matching bases. Between the trimmed V and J ends, which lost 0 bases and 3 bases, there was a span of 9 bases. The length of the CDR3 is 14 residues. Germline V gives CDR1 SGHRS, CDR2 YFSETQ. In nucleotides, the CDR3 is TGCGCCAGCAGCTTGGGACAGGTGAAAGAGACCCAGTACTTC. Its protein is CASSLGQVKETQYF.

V and J are TRBV5-3 and TRBJ1-5, with a weak D call TRBD1 (6 bases). TRBV5-3 has ORF status, its function being uncertain. The V and J ends lost 6 bases and 0 bases respectively, with 10 bases between them. The length of the CDR3 is 14 residues. CDR3 amino acids: CARTRTVSNQPQHF. CDR3 DNA: TGTGCCAGAACACGGACAGTTAGCAATCAGCCCCAGCATTTT.

This chain uses TRBV30 with TRBJ2-2; 11 positions agree with TRBD2. V trimming: 0 bases; J trimming: 4 bases; junction bases outside the gene matches: 13. The CDR3 covers 19 residues. In germline, CDR1 is GTSNPN, CDR2 SVGIG (reference sequence). The CDR3: CAWSVGLAVWGRFTGELFF. Written as DNA, the CDR3 is TGTGCCTGGAGTGTGGGACTAGCGGTGTGGGGGCGGTTCACCGGGGAGCTGTTTTTT.

This chain uses TRBV4-1 with TRBJ1-2; TRBD1 matches 7 bases. CDR1 is MGHRA and CDR2 is YSYEKL in the germline V gene. Trimming cost V 4 bases and J 1 base; bases outside gene matches: 3. The CDR3 runs 14 residues. The CDR3 protein is CASSPGTVNYGYTF. In DNA, the CDR3 is TGCGCCAGCAGCCCCGGGACAGTTAACTATGGCTACACCTTC.